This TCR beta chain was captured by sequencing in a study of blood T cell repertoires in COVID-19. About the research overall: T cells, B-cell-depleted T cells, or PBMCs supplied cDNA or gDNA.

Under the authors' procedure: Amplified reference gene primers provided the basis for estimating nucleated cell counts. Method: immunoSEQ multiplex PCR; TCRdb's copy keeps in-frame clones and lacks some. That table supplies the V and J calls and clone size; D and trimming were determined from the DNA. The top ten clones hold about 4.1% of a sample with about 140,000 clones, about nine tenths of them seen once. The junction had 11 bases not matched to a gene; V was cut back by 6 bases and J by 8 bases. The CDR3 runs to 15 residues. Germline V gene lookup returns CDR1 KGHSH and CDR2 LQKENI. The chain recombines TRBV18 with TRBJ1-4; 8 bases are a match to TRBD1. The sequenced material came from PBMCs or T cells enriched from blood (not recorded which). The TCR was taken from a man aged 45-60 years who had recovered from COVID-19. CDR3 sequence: CASSPSRDRFEKLFF. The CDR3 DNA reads TGTGCCAGCTCGCCGTCCCGGGACAGGTTCGAAAAACTGTTTTTT.